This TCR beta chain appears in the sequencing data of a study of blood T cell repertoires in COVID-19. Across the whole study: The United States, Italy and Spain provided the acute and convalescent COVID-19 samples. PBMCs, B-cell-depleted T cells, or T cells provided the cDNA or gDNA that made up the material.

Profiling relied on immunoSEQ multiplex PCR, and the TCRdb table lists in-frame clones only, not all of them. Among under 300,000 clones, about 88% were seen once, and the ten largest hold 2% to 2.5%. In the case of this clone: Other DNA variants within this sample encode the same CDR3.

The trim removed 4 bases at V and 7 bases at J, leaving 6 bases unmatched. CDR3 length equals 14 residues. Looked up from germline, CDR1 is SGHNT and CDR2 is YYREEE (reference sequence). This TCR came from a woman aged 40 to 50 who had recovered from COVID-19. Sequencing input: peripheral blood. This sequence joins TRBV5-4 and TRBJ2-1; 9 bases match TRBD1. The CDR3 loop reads CASSLGQGRNEQFF. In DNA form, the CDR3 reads TGTGCCAGCAGCCTCGGACAGGGGAGGAATGAGCAGTTCTTC.